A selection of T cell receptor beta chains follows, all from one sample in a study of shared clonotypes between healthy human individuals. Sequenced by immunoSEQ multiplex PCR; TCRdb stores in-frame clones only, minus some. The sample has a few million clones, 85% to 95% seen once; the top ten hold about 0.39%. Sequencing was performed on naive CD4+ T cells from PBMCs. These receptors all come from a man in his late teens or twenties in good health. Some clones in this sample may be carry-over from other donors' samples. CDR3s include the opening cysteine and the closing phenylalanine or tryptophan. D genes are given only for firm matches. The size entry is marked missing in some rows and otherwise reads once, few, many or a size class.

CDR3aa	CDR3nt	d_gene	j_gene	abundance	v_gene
CASTSTSGPSTDTQYF	TGTGCCAGCACCTCGACTAGCGGTCCTAGCACAGATACGCAGTATTTT	TRBD2	TRBJ2-3	NA	TRBV5-4
CASSLPRGGSEKLFF	TGTGCCAGCAGCTTACCCCGCGGGGGAAGCGAAAAACTGTTTTTT	NA	TRBJ1-4	NA	TRBV7-8
CASSSPGSWRQETQYF	TGTGCCAGCAGCTCCCCCGGGTCGTGGCGACAAGAGACCCAGTACTTC	NA	TRBJ2-5	NA	TRBV5-4
CASSLRDRGPYEQYF	TGTGCCAGCAGCTTGAGGGACAGGGGGCCCTACGAGCAGTACTTC	TRBD1	TRBJ2-7	NA	TRBV7-8
CASSEDRGLGTGELFF	TGTGCCAGCAGTGAAGACAGGGGGCTAGGGACCGGGGAGCTGTTTTTT	TRBD1	TRBJ2-2	NA	TRBV2
CASIQAYEQYF	TGTGCCAGCATCCAGGCCTACGAGCAGTACTTC	NA	TRBJ2-7	NA	TRBV6-6
CASGTAPGEQFF	TGTGCCAGTGGGACTGCCCCAGGGGAGCAGTTCTTC	NA	TRBJ2-1	NA	TRBV7-3
CASSRQGAPLSKTF	TGTGCCAGCAGTCGACAGGGGGCCCCCCTTTCCAAAACCTTC	TRBD1	TRBJ1-2	NA	TRBV28
CASSAGTGGEGGHEQYF	TGTGCCAGCAGCGCAGGTACAGGGGGCGAAGGTGGCCACGAGCAGTACTTC	TRBD1	TRBJ2-7	once	TRBV7-6
CASSPLGTSGATDTQYF	TGTGCCAGCAGCCCACTCGGGACTAGCGGGGCTACAGATACGCAGTATTTT	TRBD2	TRBJ2-3	NA	TRBV7-9
CASSQYDPGTNNEQFF	TGTGCCAGCAGCCAATACGATCCTGGGACCAACAATGAGCAGTTCTTC	NA	TRBJ2-1	NA	TRBV4-2
CASSYSIGGPDTEAFF	TGTGCCAGCAGTTACTCGATTGGGGGGCCGGACACTGAAGCTTTCTTT	NA	TRBJ1-1	NA	TRBV6-6
CASSLELNTIYF	TGTGCCAGCAGCTTAGAACTTAACACCATATATTTT	NA	TRBJ1-3	once	TRBV7-8
CASSLVPRGRNEKLFF	TGTGCCAGCAGCTTAGTCCCCAGGGGGCGGAATGAAAAACTGTTTTTT	TRBD1	TRBJ1-4	once	TRBV7-6
CASSVVCEQYF	TGTGCCAGCAGCGTGGTTTGCGAGCAGTACTTC	NA	TRBJ2-7	NA	TRBV12-1
CASSFQRDPYEQYF	TGTGCCAGCAGTTTCCAGCGGGACCCCTACGAGCAGTACTTC	TRBD2	TRBJ2-7	NA	TRBV28
CASSQEYRQGYEQYF	TGCGCCAGCAGCCAAGAGTACCGACAGGGCTACGAGCAGTACTTC	TRBD1	TRBJ2-7	once	TRBV4-1
CASSSVDNEQFF	TGTGCCAGCAGCTCCGTAGACAATGAGCAGTTCTTC	NA	TRBJ2-1	NA	TRBV11-1
CASGATEFYGYTF	TGTGCCAGCGGCGCGACAGAATTCTATGGCTACACCTTC	NA	TRBJ1-2	once	TRBV28
CASSLSPGRNQPQHF	TGTGCCAGCAGTCTGAGCCCCGGGAGGAATCAGCCCCAGCATTTT	NA	TRBJ1-5	NA	TRBV6-5
CASRGGQGAVNYEKLFF	TGTGCCAGCAGGGGAGGACAGGGGGCGGTGAATTATGAAAAACTGTTTTTT	TRBD1	TRBJ1-4	NA	TRBV7-8
CASSLASTETQYF	TGTGCCAGCAGCTTAGCCTCGACAGAGACCCAGTACTTC	NA	TRBJ2-5	NA	TRBV11-3
CASSHRQGSYNEQFF	TGTGCCAGCAGCCACCGACAGGGTTCCTACAATGAGCAGTTCTTC	TRBD1	TRBJ2-1	NA	TRBV28
CASSSRGPYEQYF	TGTGCCAGCAGTTCTAGAGGTCCCTACGAGCAGTACTTC	NA	TRBJ2-7	once	TRBV28
CASSLVHSQGADTQYF	TGTGCCAGCAGCTTGGTTCACTCCCAGGGGGCAGATACGCAGTATTTT	TRBD1	TRBJ2-3	once	TRBV7-2
CASSALARPGELFF	TGTGCCAGCAGCGCCCTAGCGAGGCCCGGGGAGCTGTTTTTT	NA	TRBJ2-2	NA	TRBV9
CASSDMGHPLAGGDNEQFF	TGTGCCAGCAGTGACATGGGGCATCCATTAGCGGGAGGGGACAATGAGCAGTTCTTC	TRBD2	TRBJ2-1	NA	TRBV6-1
CASSLLGRPQATEQYF	TGTGCCAGCAGTTTACTTGGTCGACCCCAGGCTACCGAGCAGTACTTC	NA	TRBJ2-7	NA	TRBV27
CATQGNNEQFF	TGTGCCACCCAGGGGAACAATGAGCAGTTCTTC	NA	TRBJ2-1	NA	TRBV10-3
CASREGTSGRASYEQYF	TGTGCCAGCAGGGAAGGGACTAGCGGGCGGGCGTCCTACGAGCAGTACTTC	TRBD2	TRBJ2-7	NA	TRBV2
CASSLRGGNNEQFF	TGTGCCAGCAGCTTAAGGGGGGGTAACAATGAGCAGTTCTTC	NA	TRBJ2-1	NA	TRBV11-3
CASSPGSGSYEQYF	TGTGCCAGCAGCCCTGGGAGCGGGAGCTACGAGCAGTACTTC	TRBD2	TRBJ2-7	NA	TRBV7-8
CASSVGWGEDVYEQYF	TGTGCCAGCAGCGTAGGCTGGGGGGAGGATGTCTACGAGCAGTACTTC	NA	TRBJ2-7	NA	TRBV9
CASSLEGGLALDEQFF	TGCGCCAGCAGCTTGGAAGGGGGACTAGCTCTCGATGAGCAGTTCTTC	TRBD2	TRBJ2-1	NA	TRBV5-1
CASSPRGAGTGAIEQYF	TGTGCCAGCTCACCACGAGGAGCGGGGACAGGGGCTATCGAGCAGTACTTC	TRBD1	TRBJ2-7	once	TRBV18
CSARGKETQYF	TGCAGTGCTAGAGGCAAAGAGACCCAGTACTTC	NA	TRBJ2-5	NA	TRBV20-1
CASSPGTGGDEKLFF	TGCGCCAGCAGCCCGGGGACAGGAGGGGATGAAAAACTGTTTTTT	TRBD1	TRBJ1-4	NA	TRBV5-1
CASSSQSFNTEAFF	TGTGCCAGCAGCTCCCAATCATTTAACACTGAAGCTTTCTTT	NA	TRBJ1-1	NA	TRBV7-2
CASSVGTSRRLEQFF	TGTGCCAGCAGCGTGGGGACTAGCCGCCGCCTCGAGCAGTTCTTC	TRBD2	TRBJ2-1	NA	TRBV9
CASRTGQLNTEAFF	TGTGCCAGCAGGACGGGACAGCTGAACACTGAAGCTTTCTTT	TRBD1	TRBJ1-1	NA	TRBV5-4
CASSSIGGYSSGELFF	TGTGCCAGCAGCTCGATAGGGGGCTATTCCTCCGGGGAGCTGTTTTTT	TRBD1	TRBJ2-2	NA	TRBV9
CASSLGAKGYTF	TGTGCCAGCAGTTTAGGGGCGAAAGGCTACACCTTC	NA	TRBJ1-2	NA	TRBV28
CASSVYYGYTF	TGTGCCAGCAGTGTATATTATGGCTACACCTTC	NA	TRBJ1-2	once	TRBV2
CASSRNLRDRAYEQYF	TGTGCCAGCAGCCGTAATCTTAGGGACAGGGCCTACGAGCAGTACTTC	TRBD1	TRBJ2-7	NA	TRBV5-5
CASSFEPRAGELFF	TGTGCCAGCAGTTTCGAGCCCCGAGCCGGGGAGCTGTTTTTT	NA	TRBJ2-2	NA	TRBV27
CASSLRLAGINEQYF	TGTGCCAGCAGTCTAAGACTAGCGGGAATCAACGAGCAGTACTTC	TRBD2	TRBJ2-7	once	TRBV28
CASSSRGETQYF	TGCGCCAGCAGCAGTAGAGGAGAGACCCAGTACTTC	NA	TRBJ2-5	NA	TRBV5-1
CAWSVPKPYEQYF	TGTGCCTGGAGTGTACCCAAGCCTTACGAGCAGTACTTC	NA	TRBJ2-7	NA	TRBV30
CASSLELGANYGYTF	TGCGCCAGCAGCTTGGAACTGGGGGCTAACTATGGCTACACCTTC	NA	TRBJ1-2	NA	TRBV5-1
CASSLAGQGKADTQYF	TGCGCCAGCAGCTTGGCGGGACAGGGGAAGGCAGATACGCAGTATTTT	TRBD1	TRBJ2-3	NA	TRBV5-1
CASSPLHGPGELFF	TGTGCCAGCTCACCACTTCACGGGCCCGGGGAGCTGTTTTTT	NA	TRBJ2-2	NA	TRBV18
CSSVLVWDTQYF	TGCTCCTCCGTATTGGTCTGGGATACGCAGTATTTT	NA	TRBJ2-3	NA	TRBV29-1
CASSLRSSGETQYF	TGTGCCAGCAGCTTAAGATCCTCGGGGGAGACCCAGTACTTC	NA	TRBJ2-5	NA	TRBV7-3
CASSLRPLGEQYF	TGTGCCAGCAGCCTAAGACCCCTGGGCGAGCAGTACTTC	NA	TRBJ2-7	NA	TRBV9
CASSLLAGLYNEQFF	TGCGCCAGCAGCTTACTAGCGGGGTTGTACAATGAGCAGTTCTTC	TRBD2	TRBJ2-1	NA	TRBV5-1
CRVDRNEQFF	TGCAGAGTAGACAGAAATGAGCAGTTCTTC	NA	TRBJ2-1	NA	TRBV20-1
CASSQVAGQNYGYTF	TGCGCCAGCAGCCAAGTGGCAGGACAGAACTATGGCTACACCTTC	NA	TRBJ1-2	NA	TRBV4-1
CATFSGANVLTF	TGTGCCACCTTCTCTGGGGCCAACGTCCTGACTTTC	NA	TRBJ2-6	NA	TRBV25-1
CASSVRDEQFF	TGTGCCAGCAGCGTCCGGGATGAGCAGTTCTTC	NA	TRBJ2-1	once	TRBV7-8